This T cell receptor (beta chain) was identified in a study of OX40 agonist ivuxolimab in advanced cancers. General study findings and limits: Dose levels from 0.1 to 3.0 mg/kg saw CD4+ and CD8+ blood T cells expand clonally by week 6.

Trimming shortened V by 1 base and J by 4 bases, and 7 bases separated the two germline ends. CDR3 length equals 13 residues. CDR1 is LNHDA and CDR2 is SQIVND in the germline V gene (reference sequence). This clone was counted a few times. The antigen remains undetermined. Libraries were prepared by immunoSEQ multiplex PCR; TCRdb keeps only in-frame clonotypes and omits some of them. The data contain 11,000 to 15,000 clones, about 76% of them seen just once; the ten biggest clones take up just over 35%. This receptor was identified in an adult with an advanced solid tumor such as melanoma, head and neck, liver or kidney cancer. The chain carries TRBV19 and TRBJ1-1, with D uncertain. This material consisted of CD4+ or CD8+ T cells sorted from blood, taken in a trial of the OX40 agonist ivuxolimab. The CDR3 region has the DNA TGTGCCAGTAGTATAGGACTGAGCACTGAAGCTTTCTTT. It encodes CASSIGLSTEAFF.